The entry below describes one T cell receptor (beta chain). Its target is unknown. TCRdb redid the calling of the 5' RACE reads with MiXCR, one entry per CDR3 protein. The sample holds under 600,000 distinct CDR3 sequences, about 20% seen once. The source of the sample is a study of T-cell memory formation after mild COVID-19. Study-wide background: Clustering of TCRs was largely donor specific.

The study, taken as a whole, reports: What remained unconfirmed was the SARS-CoV-2 specificity of second-wave clones peaking on day 37. Pre-infection memory already had some responding clones, implying cross-reactive memory joined. Clones that shrank (day 15 to 85) were balanced CD4/CD8, whereas later expanders leaned CD4+.

CDR3 size: 15 residues. Trimming stripped 0 bases from V and 3 bases from J, with 10 bases between. The germline CDR1 and CDR2 sequences are SGDLS and YYNGEE. This chain joins TRBV9 and TRBJ2-1; D is possibly TRBD2 (5 bases). The TCR comes from an adult woman who had mild COVID-19 (a few samples of this study predate the infection). Cell type and time point are not known. Sequences were obtained from PBMCs or a T cell subset sorted from them (not recorded which). CDR3 sequence (DNA): TGTGCCAGCAGCGTAGGAGTTAGCGACTACAATGAGCAGTTCTTC. This translates into CASSVGVSDYNEQFF.